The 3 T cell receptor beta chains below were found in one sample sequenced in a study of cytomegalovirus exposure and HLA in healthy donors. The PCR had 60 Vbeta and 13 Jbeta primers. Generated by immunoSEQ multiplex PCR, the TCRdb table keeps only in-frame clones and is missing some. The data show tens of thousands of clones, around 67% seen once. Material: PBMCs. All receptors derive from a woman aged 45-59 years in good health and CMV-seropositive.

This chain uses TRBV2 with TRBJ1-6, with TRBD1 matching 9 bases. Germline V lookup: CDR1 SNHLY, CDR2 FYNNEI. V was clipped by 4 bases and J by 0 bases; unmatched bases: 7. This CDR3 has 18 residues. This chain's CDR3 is CASSAPPGQGSYNSPLHF. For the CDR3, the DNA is TGTGCCAGCAGTGCCCCCCCGGGACAGGGCTCCTATAATTCACCCCTCCACTTT.

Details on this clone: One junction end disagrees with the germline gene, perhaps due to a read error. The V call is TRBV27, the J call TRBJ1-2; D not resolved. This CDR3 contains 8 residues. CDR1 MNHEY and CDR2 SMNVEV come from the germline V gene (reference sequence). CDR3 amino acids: CASSLDYF. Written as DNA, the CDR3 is TGTGCCAGCAGTCTTGACTACTTC.

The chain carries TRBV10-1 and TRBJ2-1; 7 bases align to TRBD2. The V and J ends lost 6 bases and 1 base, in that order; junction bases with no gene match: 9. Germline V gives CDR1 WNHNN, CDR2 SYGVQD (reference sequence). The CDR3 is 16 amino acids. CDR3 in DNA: TGCGCCAGCAGGGGGCCGGCGGGAGAGTCCTACAATGAGCAGTTCTTC. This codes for CASRGPAGESYNEQFF.